One sample yielded the 2 T cell receptor beta chains listed below, sequenced in a study of CD8+ T cells in alopecia areata. It was cDNA, reverse transcribed from extracted RNA, that served as the sequencing template. Method: immunoSEQ multiplex PCR; TCRdb's copy keeps in-frame clones and lacks some. This sample shows more than 250,000 clones and no singletons; 0.9% to 1.5% rests with the ten largest. Cells pooled from cutaneous lymph nodes were sorted on CD4, CD8alpha, NKG2D, NKG2ACE and other markers. Sequences were obtained from CD4+ T cells sorted from a lymph node. Receptors originate from a C3H/HeJ mouse with alopecia areata. MHC haplotype of the mouse line: H2-k.

This clone was observed a handful of times. Gene names and germline refer to mouse. The read stops 4 residues short of the end of the CDR3; the missing end is completed from the germline J gene. The gene calls are TRBV5 and TRBJ2-4; tentatively, D is TRBD2 (6 bases). Germline V gene lookup returns CDR1 LGHNA and CDR2 YNLKQL (reference sequence). Trimming removed 4 bases from V and 0 bases from J, with 11 bases in between. The CDR3 runs to 15 residues. This chain's CDR3 is CASSPRTVSQNTLYF. The covered CDR3 bases are TGTGCCAGCAGCCCCCGGACTGTTAGTCAAAAC.

Points on this clone: Gene labels here are mouse ones. The read gets to within 4 residues of the CDR3 end, and the germline J gene fills in the rest. Other nucleotide sequences from this sample produce the same CDR3. V is TRBV1 and J is TRBJ2-5, with 10 bases identical to TRBD2. Germline CDR1 is NSQYPW and CDR2 is LRSPGD (reference sequence). The CDR3 covers 15 residues. CDR3 DNA, as far as it was read: TGCACCTGCAGTGCAGACCTGGGGGGGCGAGAC. Translating it yields CTCSADLGGRD. The complete CDR3 reads CTCSADLGGRDTQYF.